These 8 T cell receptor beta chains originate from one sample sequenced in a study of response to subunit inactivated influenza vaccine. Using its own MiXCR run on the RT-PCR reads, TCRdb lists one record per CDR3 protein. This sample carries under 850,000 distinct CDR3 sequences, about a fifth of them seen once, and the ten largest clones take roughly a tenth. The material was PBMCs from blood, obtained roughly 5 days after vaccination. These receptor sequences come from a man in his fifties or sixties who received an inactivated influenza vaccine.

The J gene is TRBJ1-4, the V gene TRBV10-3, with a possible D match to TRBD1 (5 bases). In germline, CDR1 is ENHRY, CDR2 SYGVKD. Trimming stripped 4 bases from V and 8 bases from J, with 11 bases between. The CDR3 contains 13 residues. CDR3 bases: TGTGCCATCAGTGCCAGGGAGTGGGAAAAACTGTTTTTT. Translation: CAISAREWEKLFF.

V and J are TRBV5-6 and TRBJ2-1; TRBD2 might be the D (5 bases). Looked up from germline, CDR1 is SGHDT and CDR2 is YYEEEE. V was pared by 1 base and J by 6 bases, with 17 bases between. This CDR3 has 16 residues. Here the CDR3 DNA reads TGTGCCAGCAGCTTGATCGCTATAGCGCCCTTCAATGAGCAGTTCTTC. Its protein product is CASSLIAIAPFNEQFF. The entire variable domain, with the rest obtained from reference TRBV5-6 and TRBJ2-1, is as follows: DAGVTQSPTHLIKTRGQQVTLRCSPKSGHDTVSWYQQALGQGPQFIFQYYEEEERQRGNFPDRFSGHQFPNYSSELNVNALLLGDSALYLCASSLIAIAPFNEQFFGPGTRLTVL.

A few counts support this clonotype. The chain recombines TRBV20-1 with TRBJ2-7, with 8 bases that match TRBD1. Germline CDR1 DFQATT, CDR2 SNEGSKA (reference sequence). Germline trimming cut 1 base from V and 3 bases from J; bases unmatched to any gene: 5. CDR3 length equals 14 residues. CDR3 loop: CSARGTGWGYEQYF. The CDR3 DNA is TGCAGTGCTAGAGGGACAGGGTGGGGCTACGAGCAGTACTTC.

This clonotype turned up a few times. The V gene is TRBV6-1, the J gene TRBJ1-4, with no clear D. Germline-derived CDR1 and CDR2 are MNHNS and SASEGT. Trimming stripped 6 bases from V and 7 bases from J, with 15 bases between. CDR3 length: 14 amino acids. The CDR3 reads CASSPARGGEKLFF. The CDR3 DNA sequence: TGTGCCAGCAGCCCCGCTCGGGGAGGTGAAAAACTGTTTTTT.

DNA for the CDR3: TGCGCCAGCAGCTTGGTGCGGGGGGGCGTCTACGAGCAGTACTTC. Its translation is CASSLVRGGVYEQYF. This rearrangement joins TRBV5-1 to TRBJ2-7; the match to TRBD2 covers 9 bases. Trimming cost V 0 bases and J 3 bases; bases outside gene matches: 4. The CDR3 totals 15 residues. Germline lookup yields CDR1 SGHRS and CDR2 YFSETQ.

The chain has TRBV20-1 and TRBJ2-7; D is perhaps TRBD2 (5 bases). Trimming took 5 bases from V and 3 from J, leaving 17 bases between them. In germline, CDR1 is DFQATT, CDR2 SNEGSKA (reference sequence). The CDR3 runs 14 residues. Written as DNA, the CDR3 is TGCAGTGCTCTTTGGAGGACCTCTTACTACGAGCAGTACTTC. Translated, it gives CSALWRTSYYEQYF.

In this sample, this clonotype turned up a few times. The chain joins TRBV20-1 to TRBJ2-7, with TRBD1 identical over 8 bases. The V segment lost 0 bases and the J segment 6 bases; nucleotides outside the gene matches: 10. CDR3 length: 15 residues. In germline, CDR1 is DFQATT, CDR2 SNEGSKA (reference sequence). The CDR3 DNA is TGCAGTGCTAGAGACCCTGGACAGGGTCTCCGCGAGCAGTACTTC. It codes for CSARDPGQGLREQYF.

The CDR3 nucleotides read TGTGCCAGCAGTTTAATGAGGGGTGCGGGTGAGCAGTTCTTC. Protein sequence: CASSLMRGAGEQFF. The chain uses TRBV28 and TRBJ2-1, with D perhaps assigned TRBD1 or TRBD2 (5 bases each). V was cut by 2 bases and J by 9 bases, with 14 bases left in between. Per the germline V gene, CDR1 is MDHEN and CDR2 is SYDVKM. CDR3 length: 14 amino acids.